This T cell receptor beta chain was documented in a study of CD8+ T cells in alopecia areata. Findings and caveats of the study: Normal scalp had lower clonality than lesional scalp, with alopecia totalis/universalis lesions showing this most strongly. Tofacitinib delivered significant drops in scalp clonality and in expanded CD8+ clones among the top 100.

Reverse transcription of extracted RNA yielded cDNA, which provided the sequencing template. Only in-frame clones appear in the TCRdb table, and some are missing; sequencing was by immunoSEQ multiplex PCR. This sample yields around 100,000 clones, of which around 47% are seen a single time; roughly a sixth belongs to the top ten. Treatment denoted: oral pan-JAK inhibitor, 5-10 mg twice daily. This clone appeared a few times. Its specificity is not known. Sample: CD8+ T cells sorted from blood, taken at week 24, from a patient treated with tofacitinib. The clonotype originates from a human donor with alopecia areata.

The CDR3 nucleotides are TGTGCCAGCAGCTTAGATTGGGGTTTGGAGACCCAGTACTTC. Protein product: CASSLDWGLETQYF. This chain uses TRBV7-9 with TRBJ2-5; no reliable D call. The CDR3 runs 14 residues. The V gene's germline CDR1 is SEHNR and CDR2 FQNEAQ (reference sequence). Trimming shortened V by 1 base and J by 5 bases, and 11 bases separated the two germline ends.